Shown below are 20 T cell receptor beta chains from a single sample sequenced in a study of TIL therapy for anti-PD-1-resistant metastatic lung cancer. The sample's time point: pre-treatment sample, taken before nivolumab and TIL therapy. Pleural nodules or supraclavicular lymph nodes made up most of the excised metastases sampled. The immunoSEQ assay was v3. Sequencing was performed with immunoSEQ multiplex PCR; in TCRdb, only in-frame clones are kept and a portion is missing. The table lists about 95,000 clones, 65% of them singletons, with about 10% in the top ten. This material consisted of tumor tissue, taken at baseline. The receptor source for this set is a person between 25 and 79 years old with non-small cell lung cancer.

The chain recombines TRBV5-4 with TRBJ2-1; no reliable D call. CDR1 is SGHNT, CDR2 YYREEE, per germline (reference sequence). Trimming left V 0 bases short and J 0 bases short, with 10 bases between. CDR3 length equals 16 residues. The CDR3 bases are TGTGCCAGCAGCTTGGAATCTACGAGCTCCTACAATGAGCAGTTCTTC. It specifies CASSLESTSSYNEQFF.

This sequence joins TRBV7-9 and TRBJ1-1; D unresolved. Germline CDR1 reads SEHNR; CDR2 reads FQNEAQ (reference sequence). The V end lost 3 bases, the J end lost 1 base, and 9 bases lay between the germline ends. CDR3 length: 14 residues. Here the CDR3 DNA reads TGTGCCAGCAGCTTTGGGAGAGGGAACACTGAAGCTTTCTTT. Protein sequence: CASSFGRGNTEAFF.

This clone was detected only a few times. The J gene is TRBJ2-1, the V gene TRBV6-4, with 13 bases that match TRBD2. Per germline, CDR1 MRHNA and CDR2 SNTAGT. The V gene end was trimmed by 5 bases and the J gene end by 8 bases; junction bases not matched to a gene: 6. CDR3 length: 15 residues. As DNA, the CDR3 is TGTGCCAGCAGTCCAGGACTAGCGGGGGTAGATGAGCAGTTCTTC. This encodes CASSPGLAGVDEQFF.

This clone was seen only once. In nucleotides, the CDR3 is TGTGCCAGCTCACCACCGCAATCAGATACGCAGTATTTT. Translation gives CASSPPQSDTQYF. The rearrangement joins TRBV18 to TRBJ2-3; D gene uncertain. The CDR3 is 13 residues long. CDR1 KGHSH and CDR2 LQKENI come from the germline V gene. V gave up 0 bases and J gave up 4 bases, with 5 bases separating them.

The V and J genes are TRBV28 and TRBJ2-2; possible D gene TRBD1, 6 bases. The CDR3 consists of 14 residues. Per the germline V gene, CDR1 is MDHEN and CDR2 is SYDVKM. Trimming stripped 7 bases from V and 3 bases from J, with 12 bases between. Written as DNA, the CDR3 is TGTGCCAGCACGCCGGGACACTACACCGGGGAGCTGTTTTTT. The encoded protein is CASTPGHYTGELFF.

The rearrangement joins TRBV12-3 or TRBV12-4 to TRBJ2-7, with D unclear. The CDR3 runs to 12 residues. V dropped 8 bases and J dropped 2 bases, with 10 bases sitting between them. CDR3 protein: CASGITTYEQYF. In DNA, the CDR3 is TGTGCCAGCGGGATAACCACCTACGAGCAGTACTTC.

The gene calls are TRBV10-2 and TRBJ2-7; 7 bases match TRBD1. The V gene end was trimmed by 6 bases and the J gene end by 3 bases; junction bases not matched to a gene: 2. This CDR3 has 12 residues. Germline V CDR1 and CDR2: WSHSY, SAAADI. The CDR3 DNA reads as TGCGCCAGCAGAAGGGACAGCTACGAGCAGTACTTC. Residues: CASRRDSYEQYF.

This clone was picked up one time. CDR3 nucleotide sequence: TGTGCCAGCAGTTACTCAACAGCCTATAATTCACCCCTCCACTTT. It specifies CASSYSTAYNSPLHF. V gene TRBV6-5 combines with J gene TRBJ1-6; unclear D gene. CDR3 size: 15 residues. V gave up 0 bases and J gave up 2 bases, with 5 bases separating them. Looked up from germline, CDR1 is MNHEY and CDR2 is SVGAGI.

The gene calls are TRBV7-9 and TRBJ2-1; TRBD2 matches 7 bases. Germline trimming cut 3 bases from V and 6 bases from J; bases unmatched to any gene: 2. The CDR3 consists of 13 residues. Germline V gene lookup returns CDR1 SEHNR and CDR2 FQNEAQ (reference sequence). The CDR3 reads CASSLSSGNEQFF. The DNA for the CDR3 is TGTGCCAGCAGCTTGTCTAGCGGCAATGAGCAGTTCTTC.

This clone was counted a few times. The V and J genes are TRBV5-6 and TRBJ2-7; no clear D. In germline, CDR1 is SGHDT, CDR2 YYEEEE. This CDR3 comprises 13 residues. V shed 1 base and J shed 1 base, with 6 bases lying between them. The DNA for the CDR3 is TGTGCCAGCAGCTTGACGGTTTCCTACGAGCAGTACTTC. Protein sequence: CASSLTVSYEQYF.

V gene TRBV7-2 combines with J gene TRBJ2-7, with 7 bases aligning to TRBD2. CDR1 is SGHTA and CDR2 is FQGNSA in the germline V gene. This CDR3 region has 13 residues. The junction had 10 bases not matched to a gene; V was cut back by 5 bases and J by 9 bases. The CDR3 sequence is CASSLGLEGRQYF. The CDR3, as DNA: TGTGCCAGCAGCCTAGGACTAGAAGGTCGGCAGTACTTC.

The chain carries TRBV21-1 and TRBJ2-3. TRBV21-1 is given as a pseudogene. The CDR3 loop spans 16 amino acids. The CDR3: CASSHSGGLSTDTQYF. The CDR3 bases are TGTGCCAGCAGCCACAGTGGGGGGCTCAGCACAGATACGCAGTATTTT.

This clone occurred a few times. The chain combines TRBV7-2 with TRBJ1-6, with D maybe TRBD1 (6 bases). From germline, CDR1 is SGHTA and CDR2 FQGNSA. The CDR3 is 14 amino acids. Trimming took off 6 bases at V and 9 bases at J, with 15 bases between the two ends. The CDR3 spells CASSRQGFSSPLHF. In nucleotides, the CDR3 is TGTGCCAGCAGTAGGCAGGGGTTCAGTTCACCCCTCCACTTT.

V and J are TRBV6-2 or TRBV6-3 and TRBJ2-1; no reliable D call. Trimming shortened V by 2 bases and J by 8 bases, and 10 bases separated the two germline ends. Looked up from germline, CDR1 is MNHEY and CDR2 is SVGEGT. The CDR3 is made up of 13 amino acids. This CDR3 reads CASSYGRSDEQFF. Written as DNA, the CDR3 is TGTGCCAGCAGTTACGGACGGAGCGATGAGCAGTTCTTC.

The chain recombines TRBV11-3 with TRBJ2-3, with D possibly TRBD2 on 5 matching bases. Germline CDR1 and CDR2: SGHNT and YENEEA. The CDR3 length is 14 residues. V was pared by 1 base and J by 6 bases, with 11 bases between. The DNA for the CDR3 is TGTGCCAGCAGCTTAGCCGAGCGCGGGGATACGCAGTATTTT. This gives the protein CASSLAERGDTQYF. Looking up the rest from reference TRBV11-3 and TRBJ2-3 gives the full variable domain: EAGVVQSPRYKIIEKKQPVAFWCNPISGHNTLYWYLQNLGQGPELLIRYENEEAVDDSQLPKDRFSAERLKGVDSTLKIQPAELGDSAVYLCASSLAERGDTQYFGPGTRLTVL.

This clone showed up just a few times. The chain is built from TRBV7-9 and TRBJ1-4; a weak D match, TRBD1 (5 bases). Germline-derived CDR1 and CDR2 are SEHNR and FQNEAQ (reference sequence). CDR3 size: 17 residues. The V and J ends lost 6 bases and 4 bases respectively, with 21 bases between them. In nucleotides, the CDR3 is TGTGCCAGCAGTGAACCTTGGGGGGACTCGAATAATGAAAAACTGTTTTTT. It yields the protein CASSEPWGDSNNEKLFF.

V is TRBV12-3 or TRBV12-4 and J is TRBJ1-3, with D unclear. Trimming cost V 6 bases and J 3 bases, with 9 bases left between them. This CDR3 is built from 13 residues. The CDR3 nucleotides are TGTGCCAGCAGCTCAGGAGGTGGAAACACCATATATTTT. Protein: CASSSGGGNTIYF.

This chain links TRBV5-1 with TRBJ2-4, with D hard to call. The CDR3 spans 18 residues. Germline assignment: CDR1 SGHRS and CDR2 YFSETQ. V was cut by 0 bases and J by 0 bases, with 16 bases left in between. The CDR3 bases are TGCGCCAGCAGCTTGGGCCATTTGAGTTCTATAGCCAAAAACATTCAGTACTTC. The encoded protein is CASSLGHLSSIAKNIQYF.

The chain joins TRBV7-6 to TRBJ2-2; 12 nucleotides match TRBD2. CDR1 is SGHVS and CDR2 is FNYEAQ in the germline V gene. With V trimmed by 2 bases and J by 5 bases, 3 bases remained unmatched. The CDR3 is 16 amino acids. The CDR3 here is CASSLTSGGRTGELFF. Here the CDR3 DNA reads TGTGCCAGCAGCTTAACTAGCGGGGGGAGGACCGGGGAGCTGTTTTTT.

This clone has more than one count but fewer than ten. The rearrangement links TRBV27 to TRBJ2-2; TRBD1 matches 9 bases. Per the germline V gene, CDR1 is MNHEY and CDR2 is SMNVEV (reference sequence). This CDR3 comprises 14 residues. V shed 6 bases and J 6 bases; nucleotides not matched to a gene: 5. CDR3 coding DNA: TGTGCCAGCAGCCGGGACAGGGTGCCCGGGGAGCTGTTTTTT. Translation: CASSRDRVPGELFF.